The TCR beta chain described here comes from a study of beta chain features in type 1 diabetes (dated by TCRdb to about 2018). For the study in its entirety: Mean age, gender distribution, total cell number and subset yield were not different between patients and healthy donors. A total of around 110,000,000 sorted cells were examined across all samples, and a strong correlation was observed between cell number per subset and RNA yield. In the study, TCRB repertoires of sorted circulating CD4+ T cell subsets from recently diagnosed type 1 diabetes patients were compared with those of matched healthy donors. Whereas all 28 donors provided naive and central memory subsets, regulatory and stem cell-like memory subsets were isolated from just 8 patients and roughly eight healthy donors. Results and caveats for the whole study, not just this receptor: At VDJ recombination sites, type 1 diabetes patients had fewer insertions and more deleted nucleotides, which implies abnormalities in thymic rearrangement. Naive, central memory and regulatory TCRB repertoires appeared to be more similar among patients than among healthy donors. PCR may preferentially amplify shorter templates, but because patient and control samples were amplified and corrected together, any resulting skew would affect both groups equally. Type 1 diabetes patients showed a moderate but significant shortening of TCRB CDR3 length in all four CD4+ subsets. Because cDNA was sequenced instead of genomic DNA, highly expressing activated cells could be over-represented, though the groups showed no difference in activation or CD3 levels. Because the HLA sub-analyses included only small numbers of individuals, any influence of HLA type on TCRB rearrangement was left unresolved.

Each donor gave one peripheral blood draw, averaging roughly 120 mL, which was collected into heparinised tubes. A BD FACSAria II and a panel including CD45RO, CCR7, CD25, CD127, CD95 and CD27 were used to sort naive, central memory, regulatory and stem cell-like memory CD4+ T cells. All sorted populations exceeded 95% purity. Right away, PBMCs were isolated by Lymphoprep density gradient centrifugation and were stained directly, with no culture step. Samples were stained and sorted in pairs, with one healthy donor and one patient per experiment, so that batch effects were minimized. Including the terminal cysteine and phenylalanine, the CDR3 comprises 13 residues. Only the CDR3 region is kept as DNA, spanning 39 bases read in frame from base 1. CDR1 and CDR2 are drawn from the germline V gene (reference sequence): LNHDA, SQIVND. After removal of 6 bases from V and 5 bases from J, the junction retains 3 bases not matched to a gene.

The entire amount of isolated RNA was reverse transcribed using the High Capacity cDNA Reverse Transcription Kit, so the sequenced TCRB transcripts were expressed ones. Naive, central memory and regulatory T cell samples underwent deep immunoSEQ sequencing, averaging about 3.3 million total reads per sample. Sorted cells were lysed in RLT buffer, and RNA was extracted using DNase-treated RNeasy Micro or Mini kits according to cell number. Each cell subset was processed separately to prevent cross-contamination, with patient and healthy donor samples processed together. TCRB sequences were amplified from cDNA with the immunoSEQ multiplex PCR, producing 87-bp fragments spanning the CDR3 region. The amplicons were sequenced using the Illumina HiSeq platform. Turning to the authors' computational methods: PCR bias was corrected computationally using synthetic template baselines, and reads within Hamming distance 2 were collapsed, with unmergeable singletons discarded. Reads were aligned against IMGT so that V, D and J genes, CDR3 length and insertions or deletions at six rearrangement sites could be assigned. Within each subset, clonotype counts were normalized to the number of sorted cells before true diversity and Gini coefficients were calculated with the tcR R package. Repertoire sharing was quantified using the overlap coefficient calculated on TCRB nucleotide sequences. As stored in TCRdb, this immuneACCESS dataset retains in-frame rearrangements with V and J assigned. A fraction of the clones does not appear; measured against another copy, unresolved V genes explain less than half of the discrepancy, and the remainder lacks a known reason. Clone size and V and J calls were adopted from that table, with D and trimming inferred from the DNA. This sample gives a few hundred thousand clones in total; 14% of them show up just once. Together, the top ten hold 5.5% to 7.5% of the sample.

This clone showed up many times. Its antigen is unknown. Per-base quality was not reported, and no clone a single base away is much larger than it. This sequence uses TRBV19 and TRBJ2-4, with 8 middle bases fitting TRBD1. The sequence derives from a man in his thirties or forties in good health. The material sequenced was central memory CD4+ T cells from blood. The nucleotides are TGTGCCAGTAGCGGACAGGGCCAAAACATTCAGTACTTC. It translates as CASSGQGQNIQYF. Reference TRBV19 and TRBJ2-4 proteins supply the regions before and after the CDR3; the full variable domain is: DGGITQSPKYLFRKEGQNVTLSCEQNLNHDAMYWYRQDPGQGLRLIYYSQIVNDFQKGDIAEGYSVSREKKESFPLTVTSAQKNPTAFYLCASSGQGQNIQYFGAGTRLSVL.